This is a list of T cell receptor beta chains from one sample in a study of cytomegalovirus exposure and HLA in healthy donors. Method: immunoSEQ multiplex PCR; TCRdb's copy keeps in-frame clones and lacks some. The profile shows roughly 120,000 clones, roughly 67% of them singletons. Sequencing was carried out using PBMCs. The receptors originated from a man aged 18 to 29 in good health and CMV-seropositive. Each CDR3 is given with its conserved first and last residue. D genes are given only for firm matches. The size entry is marked missing in some rows and otherwise reads once, few, many or a size class.

v_gene,abundance,len,d_gene,j_gene,CDR3aa,CDR3nt
TRBV9,once,15,NA,TRBJ1-1,CASSGKGGLNTEAFF,TGTGCCAGCAGCGGAAAAGGGGGTCTGAACACTGAAGCTTTCTTT
TRBV4-1,NA,15,TRBD1,TRBJ2-5,CASSQGTGVGKTQYF,TGCGCCAGCAGCCAAGGAACAGGGGTCGGAAAGACCCAGTACTTC
TRBV6-1,NA,16,NA,TRBJ1-5,CASSGLGRTGNQPQHF,TGTGCCAGCAGTGGATTAGGACGGACAGGCAATCAGCCCCAGCATTTT
TRBV27,few,15,TRBD1,TRBJ2-6,CASSRQGSGANVLTF,TGTGCCAGTTCCCGACAGGGGTCTGGGGCCAACGTCCTGACTTTC
TRBV19,NA,15,TRBD2,TRBJ2-1,CASAYGGGEYNEQFF,TGTGCCAGTGCCTACGGGGGGGGCGAGTACAATGAGCAGTTCTTC
TRBV28,few,15,NA,TRBJ1-5,CASSLGGDGSQPQHF,TGTGCCAGCAGTTTAGGAGGGGACGGGAGTCAGCCCCAGCATTTT
TRBV25-1,NA,12,NA,TRBJ2-3,CASSQAGDTQYF,TGTGCCAGCAGTCAGGCAGGAGATACGCAGTATTTT
TRBV19,NA,15,TRBD1,TRBJ2-7,CASSIGQGEVYEQYF,TGTGCCAGTAGTATAGGACAGGGGGAAGTCTACGAGCAGTACTTC
TRBV5-1,once,15,TRBD1,TRBJ1-1,CASRLDRGPGTEAFF,TGCGCCAGCAGGTTAGACAGGGGGCCAGGGACTGAAGCTTTCTTT
TRBV6-7,few,14,TRBD2,TRBJ2-7,CASSYSLARGEQYF,TGTGCCAGCAGTTACTCACTAGCGCGCGGCGAGCAGTACTTC
TRBV14,few,19,TRBD2,TRBJ2-3,CASSQDRLKRGGGTDTQYF,TGTGCCAGCAGCCAAGACAGACTCAAACGGGGGGGCGGCACAGATACGCAGTATTTT
TRBV27,NA,14,NA,TRBJ2-3,CASSLSPLSDTQYF,TGTGCCAGCAGTTTATCTCCGCTATCAGATACGCAGTATTTT
TRBV7-3,NA,18,NA,TRBJ2-1,CASSLYPLAAGTYNEQFF,TGTGCCAGCAGCTTATATCCCCTTGCTGCAGGGACCTACAATGAGCAGTTCTTC
TRBV7-2,few,13,TRBD1,TRBJ2-2,CASSTKTGGELFF,TGTGCCAGCAGCACGAAGACAGGGGGGGAGCTGTTTTTT
TRBV25-1,NA,12,NA,TRBJ2-1,CARWDSGDEQFF,TGTGCCAGATGGGATAGCGGCGATGAGCAGTTCTTC
TRBV11-2,NA,13,TRBD2,TRBJ2-1,CASRRGGPREQFF,TGTGCCAGCAGGCGGGGGGGCCCTCGGGAGCAGTTCTTC
TRBV27,NA,19,TRBD2,TRBJ2-4,CASSPKPSGGALVKNIQYF,TGTGCCAGCAGTCCAAAACCTAGCGGGGGGGCTTTAGTCAAAAACATTCAGTACTTC
TRBV7-2,NA,14,TRBD2,TRBJ2-1,CASSLLGGVGEQFF,TGTGCCAGCAGCTTACTCGGGGGGGTTGGAGAGCAGTTCTTC
TRBV6-5,NA,14,NA,TRBJ1-2,CASSYSSAGIGYTF,TGTGCCAGCAGTTACTCGTCAGCGGGGATCGGCTACACCTTC
TRBV2,NA,13,NA,TRBJ1-6,CASSILGVSPLHF,TGTGCCAGCAGCATCCTAGGGGTTTCACCCCTCCACTTT
TRBV28,few,15,TRBD1,TRBJ1-5,CASSSPGQGYQPQHF,TGTGCCAGCAGTTCACCGGGACAGGGGTACCAGCCCCAGCATTTT
TRBV6-4,NA,14,NA,TRBJ1-2,CASSDKTANYGYTF,TGTGCCAGCAGTGATAAGACAGCTAACTATGGCTACACCTTC
TRBV5-4,NA,14,NA,TRBJ2-1,CASSLVRQGNEQFF,TGTGCCAGCAGCTTGGTGCGTCAGGGCAATGAGCAGTTCTTC
TRBV27,few,13,NA,TRBJ1-1,CASKEQEGTEAFF,TGTGCCAGCAAGGAACAGGAGGGCACTGAAGCTTTCTTT
TRBV5-4,NA,17,TRBD2,TRBJ2-3,CASSFGTSGGAGDTQYF,TGTGCCAGCAGCTTCGGCACTAGCGGGGGGGCCGGAGATACGCAGTATTTT
TRBV2,NA,15,TRBD1,TRBJ1-4,CASNQGAGQNEKLFF,TGTGCCAGCAACCAGGGGGCGGGTCAGAATGAAAAACTGTTTTTT
TRBV5-6,once,14,NA,TRBJ1-2,CASSRRRGNYGYTF,TGTGCCAGCAGCCGGCGGCGCGGGAACTATGGCTACACCTTC